These 21 T cell receptor beta chains came from one sample sequenced in a study of blood T cell repertoires in COVID-19. Method: immunoSEQ multiplex PCR; TCRdb's copy keeps in-frame clones and lacks some. The sample shows 360,000 or so clones, under 85% of them seen only once. Input material: PBMCs or T cells enriched from blood (not recorded which). Every receptor here comes from a woman aged 50 to 60 who had recovered from COVID-19.

This clone has just a few counts. V is TRBV27 and J is TRBJ2-7; TRBD2 agrees at 9 bases. Germline lookup yields CDR1 MNHEY and CDR2 SMNVEV (reference sequence). The V segment lost 3 bases and the J segment 1 base; nucleotides outside the gene matches: 1. CDR3 length: 14 amino acids. The CDR3, as DNA: TGTGCCAGCAGTTTCGCGGGAGGGTCCTACGAGCAGTACTTC. It translates to CASSFAGGSYEQYF.

This chain connects TRBV4-1 to TRBJ1-5, with a possible D match to TRBD1 (6 bases). V was shortened by 1 base and J by 6 bases, with 22 bases between the two germline ends. Germline CDR1 and CDR2: MGHRA and YSYEKL. The CDR3 loop spans 18 amino acids. The CDR3 DNA follows: TGCGCCAGCAGCCAAGCATTCTCGGGGCAGGGGCGCGCTCAGCCCCAGCATTTT. Protein product: CASSQAFSGQGRAQPQHF.

The chain joins TRBV2 to TRBJ1-5, with 8 positions matching TRBD1. Germline assignment: CDR1 SNHLY and CDR2 FYNNEI. The CDR3 sequence is 15 residues long. V gave up 5 bases and J gave up 3 bases; unmatched junction bases: 6. The CDR3 DNA follows: TGTGCCAGCAGTACCGACAGGGGCAACAATCAGCCCCAGCATTTT. Its translation is CASSTDRGNNQPQHF.

This clone was seen a handful of times. This chain joins TRBV28 and TRBJ1-2, with a weak D call TRBD1 (6 bases). This CDR3 spans 15 amino acids. Deletions cut 5 bases from V and 7 bases from J, with 20 bases between. Germline V gene lookup returns CDR1 MDHEN and CDR2 SYDVKM. For the CDR3, the DNA is TGTGCCAGCAGTCCACCCAGACAGGTGCCGGGTGGCTACACCTTC. Protein: CASSPPRQVPGGYTF.

This clone was counted a few times. The V gene is TRBV30, the J gene TRBJ1-3; 8 nucleotides align to TRBD1. After removal of 4 bases from V and 3 bases from J, the junction contained 5 bases not matched to a gene. The CDR3 consists of 14 residues. Per the germline V gene, CDR1 is GTSNPN and CDR2 is SVGIG (reference sequence). In nucleotides, the CDR3 is TGTGCCTGGACCCCGACAGGGGTTGGAAACACCATATATTTT. The encoded protein is CAWTPTGVGNTIYF.

The CDR3 is CASSARGAGGQSSYEQYF. The CDR3, as DNA: TGTGCCAGCAGTGCCCGGGGGGCGGGAGGCCAAAGCTCCTACGAGCAGTACTTC. This chain links TRBV6-2 or TRBV6-3 with TRBJ2-7; 8 bases match TRBD2. CDR1 is MNHEY and CDR2 is SVGEGT in the germline V gene. The CDR3 sequence is 18 residues long. J gave up 0 bases and V 5 bases, and 15 bases lay outside the gene matches.

The chain couples TRBV10-3 to TRBJ1-5; TRBD1 is a possible D gene (6 bases). V shed 10 bases and J shed 0 bases, with 19 bases lying between them. The CDR3 loop spans 16 amino acids. Germline CDR1 reads ENHRY; CDR2 reads SYGVKD. In nucleotides, the CDR3 is TGTGCCACCCAGTCAGGGGTAGGGTTTAGCAATCAGCCCCAGCATTTT. Translating it yields CATQSGVGFSNQPQHF.

The chain has TRBV7-2 and TRBJ2-7; 8 bases match TRBD1. Unmatched junction bases numbered 6, after V lost 2 bases and J lost 3 bases. This CDR3 is 15 amino acids long. Germline values: CDR1 SGHTA, CDR2 FQGNSA. The CDR3 protein is CASSLRGTGDYEQYF. In DNA form, the CDR3 reads TGTGCCAGCAGCTTACGTGGGACAGGAGACTACGAGCAGTACTTC.

J is TRBJ2-2 and V is TRBV3-1 (or the pseudogene TRBV3-2); D remains ambiguous. The CDR3 is made up of 12 amino acids. Per germline, CDR1 LGHDT and CDR2 YNNKEL (reference sequence). Trimming removed 7 bases from V and 1 base from J, with 4 bases in between. CDR3 residues: CASKRNTGELFF. The CDR3 nucleotides read TGTGCCAGCAAGCGGAACACCGGGGAGCTGTTTTTT.

The chain's CDR3 is CASTEGGYYGYTF. The CDR3 nucleotides read TGTGCCAGTACCGAAGGGGGTTACTATGGCTACACCTTC. The chain uses TRBV19 and TRBJ1-2, with D possibly matching TRBD1 (6 bases). The CDR3 covers 13 residues. The V end was cut by 7 bases, the J end by 3 bases, with 12 bases between. Germline V gene data show CDR1 as LNHDA and CDR2 as SQIVND (reference sequence).

The chain combines TRBV7-3 with TRBJ1-2; D unclear. Per the germline V gene, CDR1 is SGHTA and CDR2 is FQGTGA. V dropped 4 bases and J dropped 4 bases, with 16 bases sitting between them. This CDR3 comprises 15 residues. The CDR3 region has the DNA TGTGCCAGCAGCTCAGAACCGTGGAGTGGCTATGGCTACACCTTC. Amino acids: CASSSEPWSGYGYTF.

This clone came up once. In the same sample, other DNA sequences code for this CDR3. This rearrangement joins TRBV27 to TRBJ2-1, with D possibly being TRBD2 (6 bases). Trimming took off 2 bases at V and 0 bases at J, with 8 bases between the two ends. The CDR3 totals 15 residues. Germline CDR1 and CDR2: MNHEY and SMNVEV (reference sequence). The CDR3 nucleotides are TGTGCCAGCAGTTTAACCGGGAGCTCCTACAATGAGCAGTTCTTC. It yields the protein CASSLTGSSYNEQFF.

This clone was found a few times. The chain couples TRBV4-3 to TRBJ2-1, with D perhaps matching TRBD1 (5 bases). The V end lost 1 base, the J end lost 9 bases, and 13 bases lay between the germline ends. The CDR3 consists of 14 residues. CDR1 is LGHNA, CDR2 YSLEER, per germline. CDR3 sequence: CASSQVSGFGEQFF. Here the CDR3 DNA reads TGCGCCAGCAGCCAAGTTTCAGGGTTTGGTGAGCAGTTCTTC.

The genes are TRBV7-3 and TRBJ1-2; 12 bases fit TRBD1. The CDR3 extends over 16 amino acids. CDR1 and CDR2 (germline): SGHTA, FQGTGA. With 5 bases clipped from V and 7 bases from J, the junction kept 11 bases outside the gene matches. CDR3 nucleotide sequence: TGTGCCAGCAGCCCCGTGGGGGGACAGGGGGCTGGTGGCTACACCTTC. Encoded protein: CASSPVGGQGAGGYTF.

V usage is TRBV20-1 and J usage is TRBJ1-6; unclear D gene. Per germline, CDR1 DFQATT and CDR2 SNEGSKA (reference sequence). This CDR3 contains 14 residues. V lost 3 bases to trimming and J lost 7 bases, with 13 bases between them. The DNA of the CDR3 is TGCAGTGCTAGTGGTCGCCGGGTGAATTCACCCCTCCACTTT. This translates into CSASGRRVNSPLHF.

This chain links TRBV11-2 with TRBJ2-3; the D is unclear. The V end lost 6 bases, the J end lost 0 bases, and 4 bases lay between the germline ends. CDR3 length: 12 residues. CDR1 SGHAT and CDR2 FQNNGV come from the germline V gene. The CDR3 bases are TGTGCCAGCAGGGCAAGCACAGATACGCAGTATTTT. Protein product: CASRASTDTQYF.

The rearrangement links TRBV7-9 to TRBJ1-5; D not certain. Trimming left V 1 base short and J 4 bases short, with 5 bases between. This CDR3 is 13 amino acids long. CDR1 and CDR2 from the germline V gene are SEHNR and FQNEAQ (reference sequence). CDR3 nucleotides: TGTGCCAGCAGCTTAGGTCAAAATCAGCCCCAGCATTTT. Translated, it gives CASSLGQNQPQHF.

The chain employs TRBV5-6 and TRBJ1-4; 8 positions agree with TRBD1. CDR1 is SGHDT and CDR2 is YYEEEE in the germline V gene. The CDR3 runs 15 residues. The ends lost 3 bases at V and 10 bases at J; junction bases unmatched: 11. CDR3 in DNA: TGTGCCAGCAGCTCGTGGACCGCAGGGGGCGCAAAACTGTTTTTT. This translates into CASSSWTAGGAKLFF.

This clone was recorded only once. The chain uses TRBV19 and TRBJ1-1, with 7 positions matching TRBD1. V was pared by 1 base and J by 4 bases, with 6 bases of the junction left unmatched. Germline CDR1 LNHDA, CDR2 SQIVND (reference sequence). This CDR3 region has 15 residues. CDR3 protein: CASSIGQGVATEAFF. The CDR3 bases are TGTGCCAGTAGTATAGGGCAGGGGGTGGCCACTGAAGCTTTCTTT.

The chain uses TRBV5-1 and TRBJ1-2; D gene unclear. Trimming cost V 0 bases and J 0 bases, with 6 bases left between them. Germline loops: CDR1 SGHRS, CDR2 YFSETQ. The CDR3 extends over 14 amino acids. CDR3 sequence: CASSLESANYGYTF. CDR3 coding DNA: TGCGCCAGCAGCTTGGAATCAGCTAACTATGGCTACACCTTC.

This clone came up once. The chain uses TRBV4-2 and TRBJ1-2; a weak D match, TRBD1 (5 bases). Trimming took off 0 bases at V and 8 bases at J, with 13 bases between the two ends. The CDR3 spans 14 residues. The germline CDR1 and CDR2 sequences are LGHNA and YNFKEQ. The CDR3 DNA is TGTGCCAGCAGCCAAGATCAAGCAGGGAAGGGCTACACCTTC. Its translation is CASSQDQAGKGYTF.